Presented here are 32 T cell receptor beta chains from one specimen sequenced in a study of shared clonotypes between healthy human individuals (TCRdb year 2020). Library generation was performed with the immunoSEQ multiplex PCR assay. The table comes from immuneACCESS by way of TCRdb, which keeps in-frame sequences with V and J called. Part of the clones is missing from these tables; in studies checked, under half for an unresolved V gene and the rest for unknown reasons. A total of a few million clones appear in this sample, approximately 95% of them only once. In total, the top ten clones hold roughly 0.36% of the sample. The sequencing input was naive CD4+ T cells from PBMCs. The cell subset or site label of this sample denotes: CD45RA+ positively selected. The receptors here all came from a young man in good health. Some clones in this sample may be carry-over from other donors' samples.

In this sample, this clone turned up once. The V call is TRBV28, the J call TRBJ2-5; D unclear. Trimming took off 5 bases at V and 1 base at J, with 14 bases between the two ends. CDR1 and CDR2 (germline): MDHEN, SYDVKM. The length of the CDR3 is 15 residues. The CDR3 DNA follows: TGTGCCAGCAGTGAACTGAATCGACTCCAAGAGACCCAGTACTTC. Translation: CASSELNRLQETQYF.

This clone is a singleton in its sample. The DNA for the CDR3 is TGCGCCAGCAGCCATACTAGCGGCACAGATACGCAGTATTTT. The encoded protein is CASSHTSGTDTQYF. V usage is TRBV5-1 and J usage is TRBJ2-3, with 7 bases that match TRBD2. With V trimmed by 4 bases and J by 1 base, 3 bases remained unmatched. The CDR3 consists of 14 residues. Germline V gives CDR1 SGHRS, CDR2 YFSETQ. Looking up the rest from reference TRBV5-1 and TRBJ2-3 gives the full variable domain: KAGVTQTPRYLIKTRGQQVTLSCSPISGHRSVSWYQQTPGQGLQFLFEYFSETQRNKGNFPGRFSGRQFSNSRSEMNVSTLELGDSALYLCASSHTSGTDTQYFGPGTRLTVL.

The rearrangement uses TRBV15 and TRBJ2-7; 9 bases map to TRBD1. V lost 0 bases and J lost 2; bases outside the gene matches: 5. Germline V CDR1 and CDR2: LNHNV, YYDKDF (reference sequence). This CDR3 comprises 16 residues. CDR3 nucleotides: TGTGCCACCAGCAGAGATCTGGGACAGGGAGCCTACGAGCAGTACTTC. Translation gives CATSRDLGQGAYEQYF.

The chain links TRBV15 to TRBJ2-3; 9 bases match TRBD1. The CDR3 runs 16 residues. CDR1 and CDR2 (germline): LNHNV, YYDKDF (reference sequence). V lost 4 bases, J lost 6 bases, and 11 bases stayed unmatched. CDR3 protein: CATSTGTGKGMDTQYF. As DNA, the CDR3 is TGTGCCACCAGCACCGGGACAGGGAAGGGGATGGATACGCAGTATTTT. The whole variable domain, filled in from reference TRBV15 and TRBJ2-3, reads DAMVIQNPRYQVTQFGKPVTLSCSQTLNHNVMYWYQQKSSQAPKLLFHYYDKDFNNEADTPDNFQSRRPNTSFCFLDIRSPGLGDTAMYLCATSTGTGKGMDTQYFGPGTRLTVL.

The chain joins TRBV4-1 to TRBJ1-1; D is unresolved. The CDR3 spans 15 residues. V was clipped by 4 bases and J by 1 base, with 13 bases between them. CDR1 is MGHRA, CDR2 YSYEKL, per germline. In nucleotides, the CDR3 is TGCGCCAGCAGCCCGAATGCCGGGAGGAACACTGAAGCTTTCTTT. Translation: CASSPNAGRNTEAFF.

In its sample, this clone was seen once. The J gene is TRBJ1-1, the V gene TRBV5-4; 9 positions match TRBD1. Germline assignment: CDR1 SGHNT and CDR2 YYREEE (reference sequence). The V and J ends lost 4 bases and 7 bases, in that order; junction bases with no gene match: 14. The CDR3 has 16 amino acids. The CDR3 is CASSPGTGRANGEAFF. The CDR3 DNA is TGTGCCAGCAGCCCCGGGACAGGGAGGGCTAACGGTGAAGCTTTCTTT.

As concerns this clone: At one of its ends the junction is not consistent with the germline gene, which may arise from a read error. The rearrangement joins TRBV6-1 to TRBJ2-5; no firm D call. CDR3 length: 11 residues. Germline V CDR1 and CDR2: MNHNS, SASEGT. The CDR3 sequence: CASSYHETQYF. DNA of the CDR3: TGTGCCAGCAGTTACCACGAGACCCAGTACTTC.

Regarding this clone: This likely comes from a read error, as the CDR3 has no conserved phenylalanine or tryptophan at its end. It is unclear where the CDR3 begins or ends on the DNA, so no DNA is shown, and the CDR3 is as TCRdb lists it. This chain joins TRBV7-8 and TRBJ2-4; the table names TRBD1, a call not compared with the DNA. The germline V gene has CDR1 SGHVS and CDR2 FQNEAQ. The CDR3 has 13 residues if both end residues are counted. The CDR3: CASSPNYQGVLYS.

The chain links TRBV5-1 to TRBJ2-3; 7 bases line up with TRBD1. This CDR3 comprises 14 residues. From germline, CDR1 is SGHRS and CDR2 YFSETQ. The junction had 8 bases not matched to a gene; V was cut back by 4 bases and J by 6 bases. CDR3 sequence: CASSLQGDMDTQYF. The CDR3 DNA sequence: TGCGCCAGCAGCCTTCAGGGGGATATGGATACGCAGTATTTT. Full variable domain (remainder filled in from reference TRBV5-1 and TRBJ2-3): KAGVTQTPRYLIKTRGQQVTLSCSPISGHRSVSWYQQTPGQGLQFLFEYFSETQRNKGNFPGRFSGRQFSNSRSEMNVSTLELGDSALYLCASSLQGDMDTQYFGPGTRLTVL.

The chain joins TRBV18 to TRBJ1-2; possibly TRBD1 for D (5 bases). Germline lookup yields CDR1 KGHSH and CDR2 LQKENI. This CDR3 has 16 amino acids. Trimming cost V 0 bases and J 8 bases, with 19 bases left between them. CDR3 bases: TGTGCCAGCTCACCACCCACCGGGACCGCCTACAAAGGCTACACCTTC. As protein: CASSPPTGTAYKGYTF.

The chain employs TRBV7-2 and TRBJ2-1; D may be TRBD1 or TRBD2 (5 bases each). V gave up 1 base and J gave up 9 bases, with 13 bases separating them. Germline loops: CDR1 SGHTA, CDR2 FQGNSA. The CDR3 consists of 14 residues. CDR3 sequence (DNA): TGTGCCAGCAGCTTAGACCGGGACCACCGTGAGCAGTTCTTC. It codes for CASSLDRDHREQFF.

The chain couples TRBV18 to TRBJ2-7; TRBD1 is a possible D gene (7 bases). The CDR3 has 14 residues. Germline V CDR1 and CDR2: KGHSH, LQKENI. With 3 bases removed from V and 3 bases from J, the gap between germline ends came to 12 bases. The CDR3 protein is CASSPTGTYYEQYF. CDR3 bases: TGTGCCAGCTCACCGACAGGGACTTACTACGAGCAGTACTTC.

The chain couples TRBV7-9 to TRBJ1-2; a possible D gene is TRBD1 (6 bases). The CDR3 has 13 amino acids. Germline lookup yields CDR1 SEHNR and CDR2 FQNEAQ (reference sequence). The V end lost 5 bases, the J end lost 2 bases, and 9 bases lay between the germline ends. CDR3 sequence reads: CASSMDSNYGYTF. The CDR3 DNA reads TGTGCCAGCAGCATGGACAGCAACTATGGCTACACCTTC.

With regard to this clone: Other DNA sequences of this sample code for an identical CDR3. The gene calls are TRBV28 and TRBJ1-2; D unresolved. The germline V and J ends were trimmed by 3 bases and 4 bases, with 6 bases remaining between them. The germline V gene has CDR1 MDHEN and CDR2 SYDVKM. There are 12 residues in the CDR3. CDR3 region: CASSLGSYGYTF. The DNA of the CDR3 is TGTGCCAGCAGTTTGGGCAGCTATGGCTACACCTTC.

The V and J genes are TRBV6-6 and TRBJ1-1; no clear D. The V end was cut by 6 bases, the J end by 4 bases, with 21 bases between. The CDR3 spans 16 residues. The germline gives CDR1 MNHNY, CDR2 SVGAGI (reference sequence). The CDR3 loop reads CASRSTDGEGSTEAFF. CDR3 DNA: TGTGCCAGCAGATCCACCGACGGGGAAGGAAGCACTGAAGCTTTCTTT.

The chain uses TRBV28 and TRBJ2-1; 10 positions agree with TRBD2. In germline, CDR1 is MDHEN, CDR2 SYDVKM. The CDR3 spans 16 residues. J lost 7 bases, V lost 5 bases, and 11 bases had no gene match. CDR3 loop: CASSRASGSLGNEQFF. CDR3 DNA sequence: TGTGCCAGCAGTAGGGCTAGCGGGAGTTTGGGGAATGAGCAGTTCTTC.

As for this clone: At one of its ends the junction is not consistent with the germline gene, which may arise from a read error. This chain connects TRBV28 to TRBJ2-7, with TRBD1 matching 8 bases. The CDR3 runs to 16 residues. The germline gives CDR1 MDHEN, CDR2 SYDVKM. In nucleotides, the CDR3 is TGTGCCAGCAGTTCCGTTCTCGGACAGGGATTTCCGTGGGTTGGCTTC. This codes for CASSSVLGQGFPWVGF.

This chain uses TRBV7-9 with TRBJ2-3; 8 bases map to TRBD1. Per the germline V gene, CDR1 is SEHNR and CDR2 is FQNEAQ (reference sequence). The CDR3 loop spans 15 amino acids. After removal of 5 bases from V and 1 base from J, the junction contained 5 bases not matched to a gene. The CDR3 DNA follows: TGTGCCAGCAGCCAGGGGGCCCACCGCACAGATACGCAGTATTTT. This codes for CASSQGAHRTDTQYF. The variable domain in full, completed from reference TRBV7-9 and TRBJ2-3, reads DTGVSQNPRHKITKRGQNVTFRCDPISEHNRLYWYRQTLGQGPEFLTYFQNEAQLEKSRLLSDRFSAERPKGSFSTLEIQRTEQGDSAMYLCASSQGAHRTDTQYFGPGTRLTVL.

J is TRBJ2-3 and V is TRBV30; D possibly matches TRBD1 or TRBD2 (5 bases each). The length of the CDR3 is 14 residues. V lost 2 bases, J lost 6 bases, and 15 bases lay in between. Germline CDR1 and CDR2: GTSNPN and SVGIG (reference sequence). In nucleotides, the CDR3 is TGTGCCTGGAGTACTGGGGGTAGTGGGGATACGCAGTATTTT. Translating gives CAWSTGGSGDTQYF.

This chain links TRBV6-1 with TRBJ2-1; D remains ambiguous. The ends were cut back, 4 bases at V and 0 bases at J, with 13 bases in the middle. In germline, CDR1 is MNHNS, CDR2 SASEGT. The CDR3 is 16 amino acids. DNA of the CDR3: TGTGCCAGCAGTGGCTTAAAGGGTAGCTCCTACAATGAGCAGTTCTTC. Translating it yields CASSGLKGSSYNEQFF.

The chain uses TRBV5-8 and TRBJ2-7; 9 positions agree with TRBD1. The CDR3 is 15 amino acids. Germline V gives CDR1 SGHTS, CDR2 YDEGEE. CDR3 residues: CVSGQGTWSSYEQYF. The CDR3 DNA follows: TGTGTCTCCGGACAGGGGACGTGGAGCTCCTACGAGCAGTACTTC.

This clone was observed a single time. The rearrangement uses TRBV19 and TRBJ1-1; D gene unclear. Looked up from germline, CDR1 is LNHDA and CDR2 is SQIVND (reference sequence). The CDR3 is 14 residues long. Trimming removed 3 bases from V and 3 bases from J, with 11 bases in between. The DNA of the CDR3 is TGTGCCAGTAGTATCTCACTCGGGGACACTGAAGCTTTCTTT. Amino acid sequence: CASSISLGDTEAFF.

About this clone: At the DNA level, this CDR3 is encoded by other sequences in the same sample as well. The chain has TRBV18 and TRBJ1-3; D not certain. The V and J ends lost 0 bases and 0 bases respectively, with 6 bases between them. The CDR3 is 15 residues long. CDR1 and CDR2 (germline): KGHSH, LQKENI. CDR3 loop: CASSPPGTSGNTIYF. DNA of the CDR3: TGTGCCAGCTCACCACCGGGAACCTCTGGAAACACCATATATTTT.

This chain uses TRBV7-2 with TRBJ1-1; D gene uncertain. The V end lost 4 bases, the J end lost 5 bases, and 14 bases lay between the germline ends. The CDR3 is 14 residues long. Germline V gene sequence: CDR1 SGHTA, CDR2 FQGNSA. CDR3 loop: CASSSQLGKTEAFF. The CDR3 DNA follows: TGTGCCAGCAGCTCCCAGTTAGGGAAGACTGAAGCTTTCTTT.

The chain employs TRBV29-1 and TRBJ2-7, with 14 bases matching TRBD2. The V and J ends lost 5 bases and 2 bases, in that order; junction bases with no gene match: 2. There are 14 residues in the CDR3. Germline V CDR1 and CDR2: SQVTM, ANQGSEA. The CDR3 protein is CSVRGLAGAYEQYF. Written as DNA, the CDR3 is TGCAGCGTTCGGGGACTAGCGGGAGCCTACGAGCAGTACTTC.

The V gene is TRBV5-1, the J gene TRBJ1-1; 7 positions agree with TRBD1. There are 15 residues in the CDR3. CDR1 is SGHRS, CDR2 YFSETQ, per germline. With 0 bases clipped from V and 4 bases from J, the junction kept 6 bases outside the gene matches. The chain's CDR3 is CASSLGVTGTTEAFF. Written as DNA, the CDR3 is TGCGCCAGCAGCTTGGGGGTGACAGGGACCACTGAAGCTTTCTTT.

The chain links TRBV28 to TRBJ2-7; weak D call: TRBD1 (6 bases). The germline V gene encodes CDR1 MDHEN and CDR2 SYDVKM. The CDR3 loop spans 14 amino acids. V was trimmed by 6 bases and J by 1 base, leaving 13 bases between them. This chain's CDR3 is CASSLPGQSYEQYF. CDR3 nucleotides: TGTGCCAGCAGCCTGCCGGGACAATCCTACGAGCAGTACTTC.

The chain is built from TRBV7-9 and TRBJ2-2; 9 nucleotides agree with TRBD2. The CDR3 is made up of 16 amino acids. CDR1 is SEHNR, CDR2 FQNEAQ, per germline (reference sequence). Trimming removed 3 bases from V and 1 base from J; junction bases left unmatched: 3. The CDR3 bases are TGTGCCAGCAGCTTTAGCGGGAGAGTGAACACCGGGGAGCTGTTTTTT. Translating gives CASSFSGRVNTGELFF.

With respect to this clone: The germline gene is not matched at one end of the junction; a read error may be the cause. The CDR3 sequence: CASRRESSHNEQFF. The CDR3 region has the DNA TGTGCCAGCAGGCGGGAGAGCTCCCACAATGAGCAGTTCTTC. The chain is built from TRBV2 and TRBJ2-1; 7 bases agree with TRBD2. Germline V CDR1 and CDR2: SNHLY, FYNNEI. This CDR3 is 14 amino acids long. The complete variable domain, with remaining parts taken from reference TRBV2 and TRBJ2-1, reads EPEVTQTPSHQVTQMGQEVILRCVPISNHLYFYWYRQILGQKVEFLVSFYNNEISEKSEIFDDQFSVERPDGSNFTLKIRSTKLEDSAMYFCASRRESSHNEQFFGPGTRLTVL.

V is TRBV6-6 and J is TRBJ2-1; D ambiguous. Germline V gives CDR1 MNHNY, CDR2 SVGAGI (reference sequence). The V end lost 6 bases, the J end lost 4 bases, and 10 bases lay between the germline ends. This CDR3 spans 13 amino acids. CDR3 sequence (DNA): TGTGCCAGCAGCCCGGGCGTATACAATGAGCAGTTCTTC. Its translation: CASSPGVYNEQFF.

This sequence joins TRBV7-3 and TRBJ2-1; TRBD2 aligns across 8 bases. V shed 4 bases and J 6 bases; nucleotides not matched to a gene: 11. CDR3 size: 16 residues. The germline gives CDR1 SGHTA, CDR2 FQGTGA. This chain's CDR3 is CASSSTAGTRSNEQFF. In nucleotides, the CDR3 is TGTGCCAGCAGCTCCACAGCGGGGACTAGATCCAATGAGCAGTTCTTC.

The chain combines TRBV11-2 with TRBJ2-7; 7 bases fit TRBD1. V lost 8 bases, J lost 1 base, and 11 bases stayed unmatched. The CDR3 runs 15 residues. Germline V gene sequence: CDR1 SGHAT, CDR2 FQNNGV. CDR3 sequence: CASLTPGTVSYEQYF. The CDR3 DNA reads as TGTGCCAGCCTAACCCCCGGGACAGTATCCTACGAGCAGTACTTC.